Detailed here is one T cell receptor beta chain. Its antigen is currently unknown. Together with thyroid ultrasound, orbital computed tomography, serum thyroxine and TRAb, clinical symptoms were used for diagnoses. The J segment lost 1 base and the V segment lost 2 bases, leaving 4 bases of the junction unmatched. The CDR3 consists of 16 residues. Germline V gene sequence: CDR1 SGDLS, CDR2 YYNGEE. This entry belongs to a study of T cells in Graves' hyperthyroidism and ophthalmopathy. Overall study: Peripheral blood was taken when the disease was first diagnosed, before any treatment began. Findings of the study overall: Most thyroid clonotypes with frequency above 0.001 were detected in blood.

TCR beta CDR3 region amplification was performed from RNA transcripts. Carried out on the TCR CDR3, a first-round RT-PCR used the HTBI primer set. TCRdb fed the multiplex PCR reads into MiXCR, producing one record per CDR3 protein. The sample includes 300,000 to 400,000 distinct CDR3 sequences, roughly 15% of them seen just once. This receptor was taken from a woman aged 30 to 39 with Graves' ophthalmopathy. The genes are TRBV9 and TRBJ2-2; 8 bases agree with TRBD2. Sample: blood. The CDR3 here is CASSVRLAGNTGELFF. The CDR3, as DNA: TGTGCCAGCAGCGTCAGGCTAGCGGGGAACACCGGGGAGCTGTTTTTT.